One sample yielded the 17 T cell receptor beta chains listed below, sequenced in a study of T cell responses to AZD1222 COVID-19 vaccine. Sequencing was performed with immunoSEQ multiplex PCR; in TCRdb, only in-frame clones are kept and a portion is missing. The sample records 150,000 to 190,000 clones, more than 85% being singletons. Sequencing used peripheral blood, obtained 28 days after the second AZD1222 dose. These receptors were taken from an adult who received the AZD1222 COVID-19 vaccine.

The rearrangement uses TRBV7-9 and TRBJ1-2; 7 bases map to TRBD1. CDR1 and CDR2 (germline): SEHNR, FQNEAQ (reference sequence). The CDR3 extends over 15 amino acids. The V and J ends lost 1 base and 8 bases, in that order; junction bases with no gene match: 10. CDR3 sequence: CASSLEGAPTGGYTF. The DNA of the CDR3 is TGTGCCAGCAGCTTAGAGGGGGCCCCCACTGGGGGCTACACCTTC.

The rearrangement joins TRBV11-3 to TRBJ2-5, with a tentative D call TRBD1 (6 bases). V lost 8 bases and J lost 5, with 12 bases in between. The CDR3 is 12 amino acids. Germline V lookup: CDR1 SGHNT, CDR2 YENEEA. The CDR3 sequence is CASQGRSETQYF. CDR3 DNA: TGTGCCAGCCAGGGGCGGTCGGAGACCCAGTACTTC.

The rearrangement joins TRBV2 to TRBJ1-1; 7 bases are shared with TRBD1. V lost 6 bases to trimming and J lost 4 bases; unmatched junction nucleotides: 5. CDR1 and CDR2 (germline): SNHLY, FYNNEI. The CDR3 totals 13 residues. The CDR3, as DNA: TGTGCCAGCAGAGACAGGGCGCCCACTGAAGCTTTCTTT. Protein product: CASRDRAPTEAFF.

DNA for the CDR3: TGTGCCAGCAAGGACTTCGCTTCCAACAATGAGCAGTTCTTC. Its translation: CASKDFASNNEQFF. The V gene is TRBV18, the J gene TRBJ2-1; weak D call: TRBD2 (5 bases). Per germline, CDR1 KGHSH and CDR2 LQKENI. V was cut by 8 bases and J by 5 bases, with 16 bases left in between. This CDR3 contains 14 residues.

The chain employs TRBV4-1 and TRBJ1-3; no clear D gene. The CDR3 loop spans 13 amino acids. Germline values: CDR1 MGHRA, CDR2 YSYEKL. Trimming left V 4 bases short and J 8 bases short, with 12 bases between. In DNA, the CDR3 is TGCGCCAGCAGCCCCCCGTTGACGGACACCATATATTTT. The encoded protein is CASSPPLTDTIYF.

The CDR3: CASSQGYGYTF. The CDR3 nucleotides read TGTGCCAGCAGTCAAGGGTATGGCTACACCTTC. The genes are TRBV6-4 and TRBJ1-2; D remains ambiguous. The V end was cut by 5 bases, the J end by 5 bases, with 6 bases between. Germline CDR1 and CDR2: MRHNA and SNTAGT. The CDR3 consists of 11 residues.

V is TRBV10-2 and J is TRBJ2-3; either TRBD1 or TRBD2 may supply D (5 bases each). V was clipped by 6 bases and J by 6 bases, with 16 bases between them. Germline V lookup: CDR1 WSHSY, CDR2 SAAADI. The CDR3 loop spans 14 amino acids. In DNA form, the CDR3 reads TGCGCCAGCAGAAAACGGGACCCGGCGGATACGCAGTATTTT. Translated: CASRKRDPADTQYF.

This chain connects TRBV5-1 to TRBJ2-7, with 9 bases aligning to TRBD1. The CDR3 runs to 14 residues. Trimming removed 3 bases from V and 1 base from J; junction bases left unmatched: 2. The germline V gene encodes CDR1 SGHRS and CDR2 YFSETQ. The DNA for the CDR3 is TGCGCCAGCAGCTGGACAGGGGAATCCTACGAGCAGTACTTC. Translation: CASSWTGESYEQYF.

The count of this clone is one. The chain's CDR3 is CASGLAGVETQYF. CDR3 coding DNA: TGTGCCAGCGGACTAGCGGGAGTTGAGACCCAGTACTTC. V and J are TRBV19 and TRBJ2-5, with 13 positions matching TRBD2. Losses at the gene ends were 9 bases for V and 5 bases for J; bases not matched to a gene: 3. The length of the CDR3 is 13 residues. The germline V gene has CDR1 LNHDA and CDR2 SQIVND (reference sequence).

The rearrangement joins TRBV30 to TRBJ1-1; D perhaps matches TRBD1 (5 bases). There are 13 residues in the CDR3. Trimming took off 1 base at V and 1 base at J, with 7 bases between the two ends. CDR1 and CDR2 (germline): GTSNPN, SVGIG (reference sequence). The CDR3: CAWSEQGNTEAFF. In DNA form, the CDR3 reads TGTGCCTGGAGTGAGCAGGGGAACACTGAAGCTTTCTTT.

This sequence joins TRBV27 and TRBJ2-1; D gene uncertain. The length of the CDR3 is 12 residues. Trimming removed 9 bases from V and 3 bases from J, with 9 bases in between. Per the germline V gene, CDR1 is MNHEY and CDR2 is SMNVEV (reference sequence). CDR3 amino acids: CASWGFYNEQFF. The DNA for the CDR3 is TGTGCCAGTTGGGGTTTCTACAATGAGCAGTTCTTC.

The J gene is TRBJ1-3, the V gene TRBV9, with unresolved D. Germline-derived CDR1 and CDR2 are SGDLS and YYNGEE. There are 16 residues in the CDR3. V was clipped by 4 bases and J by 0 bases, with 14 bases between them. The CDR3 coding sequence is TGTGCCAGCAGCCCCGGTCTGCCACACTCTGGAAACACCATATATTTT. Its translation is CASSPGLPHSGNTIYF.

In nucleotides, the CDR3 is TGCGCCAGCAGGACTACCCAGACGTCGGGGAATGAGCAGTTCTTC. Its translation is CASRTTQTSGNEQFF. The chain carries TRBV10-2 and TRBJ2-1; weak D call: TRBD2 (5 bases). There are 15 residues in the CDR3. Germline lookup yields CDR1 WSHSY and CDR2 SAAADI. V lost 6 bases and J lost 7, with 19 bases in between.

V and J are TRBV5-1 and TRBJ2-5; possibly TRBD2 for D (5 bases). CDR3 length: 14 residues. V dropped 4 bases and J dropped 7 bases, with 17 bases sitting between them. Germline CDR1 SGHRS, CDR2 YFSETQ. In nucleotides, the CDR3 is TGCGCCAGCAGCAGGACTCGGACGGAGGCGACCCAGTACTTC. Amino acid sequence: CASSRTRTEATQYF.

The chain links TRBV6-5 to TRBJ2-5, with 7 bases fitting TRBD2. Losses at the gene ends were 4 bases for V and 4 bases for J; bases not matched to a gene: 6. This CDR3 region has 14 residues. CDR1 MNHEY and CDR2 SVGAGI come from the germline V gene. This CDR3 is CASSWGGAGETQYF. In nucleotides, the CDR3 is TGTGCCAGCAGTTGGGGAGGGGCTGGAGAGACCCAGTACTTC.

The CDR3 nucleotides are TGCGCCAGCAGCTTGGATGCGTACCTGATAGCGCCCAGGGCCTACAATGAGCAGTTCTTC. Translating it yields CASSLDAYLIAPRAYNEQFF. The chain recombines TRBV5-1 with TRBJ2-1; D is possibly TRBD1 or TRBD2 (5 bases each). The V and J ends lost 0 bases and 2 bases respectively, with 24 bases between them. Germline CDR1 SGHRS, CDR2 YFSETQ. This CDR3 region has 20 residues.

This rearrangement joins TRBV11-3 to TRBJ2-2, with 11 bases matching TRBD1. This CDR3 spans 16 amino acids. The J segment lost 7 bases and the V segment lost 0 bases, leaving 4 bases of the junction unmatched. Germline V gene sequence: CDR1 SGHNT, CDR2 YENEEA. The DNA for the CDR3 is TGTGCCAGCAGCTTAGAGGGACAGGGGGAAATCGGGGAGCTGTTTTTT. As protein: CASSLEGQGEIGELFF.